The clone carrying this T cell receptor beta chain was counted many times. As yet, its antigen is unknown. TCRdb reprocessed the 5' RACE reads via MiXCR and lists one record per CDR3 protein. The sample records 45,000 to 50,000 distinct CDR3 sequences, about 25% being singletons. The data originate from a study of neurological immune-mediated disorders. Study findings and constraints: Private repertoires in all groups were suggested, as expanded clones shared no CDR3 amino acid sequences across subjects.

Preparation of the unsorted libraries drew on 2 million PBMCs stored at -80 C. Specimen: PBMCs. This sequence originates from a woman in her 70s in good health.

The CDR3 region has the DNA TGTGCCAGCAGCTTAGAACCGGGTCCTCATCAGCCCCAGCATTTT. It translates to CASSLEPGPHQPQHF. V usage is TRBV7-2 and J usage is TRBJ1-5; D unresolved. CDR3 length: 15 amino acids. Germline V lookup: CDR1 SGHTA, CDR2 FQGNSA. With 1 base removed from V and 5 bases from J, the gap between germline ends came to 12 bases.